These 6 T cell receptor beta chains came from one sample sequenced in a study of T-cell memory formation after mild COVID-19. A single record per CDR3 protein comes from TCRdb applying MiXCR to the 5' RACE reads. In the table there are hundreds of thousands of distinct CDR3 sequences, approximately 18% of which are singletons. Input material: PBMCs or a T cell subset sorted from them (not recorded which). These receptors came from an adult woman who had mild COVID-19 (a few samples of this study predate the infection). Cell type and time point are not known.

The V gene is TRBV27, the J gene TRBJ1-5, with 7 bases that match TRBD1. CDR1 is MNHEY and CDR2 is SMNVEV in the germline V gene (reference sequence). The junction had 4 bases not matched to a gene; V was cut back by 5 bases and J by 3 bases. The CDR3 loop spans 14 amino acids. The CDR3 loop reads CASSVGQLNQPQHF. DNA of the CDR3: TGTGCCAGCAGTGTGGGACAGCTCAATCAGCCCCAGCATTTT.

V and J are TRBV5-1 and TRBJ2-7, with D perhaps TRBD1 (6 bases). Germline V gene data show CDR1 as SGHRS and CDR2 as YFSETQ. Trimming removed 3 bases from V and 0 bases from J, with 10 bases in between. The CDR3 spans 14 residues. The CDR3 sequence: CASSSRDNSYEQYF. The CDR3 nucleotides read TGCGCCAGCAGCTCCCGGGACAACTCCTACGAGCAGTACTTC.

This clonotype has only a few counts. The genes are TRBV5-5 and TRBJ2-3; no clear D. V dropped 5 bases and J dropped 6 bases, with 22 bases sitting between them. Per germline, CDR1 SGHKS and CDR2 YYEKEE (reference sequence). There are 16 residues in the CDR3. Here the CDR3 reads CASRPRATPSADTQYF. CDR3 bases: TGTGCCAGCAGACCCCGCGCGACACCATCAGCCGATACGCAGTATTTT.

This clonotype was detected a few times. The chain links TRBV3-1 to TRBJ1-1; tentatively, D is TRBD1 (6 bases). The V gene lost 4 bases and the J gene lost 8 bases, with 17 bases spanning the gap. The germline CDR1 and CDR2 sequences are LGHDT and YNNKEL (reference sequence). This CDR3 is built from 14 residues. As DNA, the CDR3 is TGTGCCAGCAGCCCCCGTCGGGGGCGCCAAGAAGCTTTCTTT. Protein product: CASSPRRGRQEAFF.

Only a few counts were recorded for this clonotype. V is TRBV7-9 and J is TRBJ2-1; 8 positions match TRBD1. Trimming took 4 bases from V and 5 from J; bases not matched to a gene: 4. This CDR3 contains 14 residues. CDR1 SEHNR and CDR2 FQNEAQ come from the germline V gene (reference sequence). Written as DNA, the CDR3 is TGTGCCAGCAGCTGGGGACAGGATCACAATGAGCAGTTCTTC. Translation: CASSWGQDHNEQFF.

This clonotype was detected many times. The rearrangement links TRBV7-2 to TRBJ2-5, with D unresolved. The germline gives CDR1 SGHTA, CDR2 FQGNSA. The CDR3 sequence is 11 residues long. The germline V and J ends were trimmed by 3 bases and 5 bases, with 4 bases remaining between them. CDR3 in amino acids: CASSFSETQYF. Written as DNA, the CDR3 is TGTGCCAGCAGCTTCTCGGAGACCCAGTACTTC.